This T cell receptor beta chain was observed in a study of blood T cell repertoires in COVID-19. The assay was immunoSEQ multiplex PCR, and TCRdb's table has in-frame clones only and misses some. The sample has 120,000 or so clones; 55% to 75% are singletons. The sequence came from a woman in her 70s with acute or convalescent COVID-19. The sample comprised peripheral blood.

DNA for the CDR3: TGTGCCAGCAGCGACCCTACTGGCTACACCTTC. This codes for CASSDPTGYTF. The chain combines TRBV9 with TRBJ1-2; D remains unclear. V lost 3 bases and J 7 bases, leaving 7 bases between the germline ends. Germline V gene sequence: CDR1 SGDLS, CDR2 YYNGEE. CDR3 length: 11 amino acids.